A single sample is the source of the 10 T cell receptor beta chains below, sequenced in a study of blood T cell repertoires in COVID-19. Generated by immunoSEQ multiplex PCR, the TCRdb table keeps only in-frame clones and is missing some. The sample yields about 120,000 clones, about four fifths seen once. Sequencing was performed on peripheral blood. Receptors originate from a man between 70 and 80 years old with acute or convalescent COVID-19.

The chain couples TRBV11-3 to TRBJ1-2; D not certain. Germline assignment: CDR1 SGHNT and CDR2 YENEEA. The V end was cut by 8 bases, the J end by 4 bases, with 11 bases between. This CDR3 has 12 residues. CDR3 sequence reads: CASGWGGYGYTF. CDR3 in DNA: TGTGCCAGCGGTTGGGGAGGCTATGGCTACACCTTC.

This chain joins TRBV5-1 and TRBJ1-1, with 8 bases that match TRBD1. The CDR3 is made up of 14 amino acids. Germline CDR1 SGHRS, CDR2 YFSETQ. The trim removed 4 bases at V and 3 bases at J, leaving 5 bases unmatched. The CDR3 DNA reads TGCGCCAGCAGCATGGACAGGGCGGACACTGAAGCTTTCTTT. This gives the protein CASSMDRADTEAFF.

This clone was seen only once. Other DNA sequences from this sample encode an identical CDR3 as well. This rearrangement joins TRBV5-1 to TRBJ2-2; 10 bases agree with TRBD1. After removal of 2 bases from V and 4 bases from J, the junction contained 2 bases not matched to a gene. CDR3 size: 15 residues. The V gene's germline CDR1 is SGHRS and CDR2 YFSETQ. CDR3 in amino acids: CASSFGQGGTGELFF. CDR3 DNA: TGCGCCAGCAGCTTCGGACAGGGGGGCACCGGGGAGCTGTTTTTT.

The chain recombines TRBV30 with TRBJ1-1, with TRBD1 identical over 7 bases. Looked up from germline, CDR1 is GTSNPN and CDR2 is SVGIG (reference sequence). With V trimmed by 3 bases and J by 3 bases, 7 bases remained unmatched. This CDR3 contains 14 residues. The DNA of the CDR3 is TGTGCCTGGAGGTTAGGGGGCGGATACACTGAAGCTTTCTTT. This gives the protein CAWRLGGGYTEAFF.

CDR3 DNA: TGTGCCAGCATGGCTAGCGGAACAGATACGCAGTATTTT. Its protein is CASMASGTDTQYF. The J gene is TRBJ2-3, the V gene TRBV6-5; the match to TRBD2 covers 7 bases. The ends lost 7 bases at V and 3 bases at J; junction bases unmatched: 4. The CDR3 spans 13 residues. Germline CDR1 MNHEY, CDR2 SVGAGI.

The rearrangement uses TRBV5-4 and TRBJ1-2; 8 positions match TRBD1. V dropped 0 bases and J dropped 6; count of bases not matched to a gene: 4. Germline values: CDR1 SGHNT, CDR2 YYREEE (reference sequence). This CDR3 comprises 14 residues. The CDR3 DNA reads TGTGCCAGCAGCTTGGGCAGGGGGCAAGATGGCTACACCTTC. Encoded protein: CASSLGRGQDGYTF.

The J gene is TRBJ2-7, the V gene TRBV5-1, with a tentative D call TRBD1 (6 bases). V was shortened by 5 bases and J by 4 bases, with 19 bases between the two germline ends. The CDR3 has 15 amino acids. Looked up from germline, CDR1 is SGHRS and CDR2 is YFSETQ. The CDR3 loop reads CASRRSQGNEYEQYF. DNA for the CDR3: TGCGCCAGCAGACGCTCTCAGGGGAATGAGTACGAGCAGTACTTC.

The chain employs TRBV5-1 and TRBJ1-4, with 7 bases fitting TRBD1. Germline-derived CDR1 and CDR2 are SGHRS and YFSETQ. V lost 4 bases and J lost 0; bases outside the gene matches: 6. The length of the CDR3 is 16 residues. CDR3 nucleotides: TGCGCCAGCAGCCTAACAGGACAGGCAACTAATGAAAAACTGTTTTTT. Its translation is CASSLTGQATNEKLFF.

The gene calls are TRBV9 and TRBJ1-1; D unclear. The CDR3 runs to 14 residues. The V and J ends lost 0 bases and 4 bases respectively, with 10 bases between them. CDR1 is SGDLS and CDR2 is YYNGEE in the germline V gene. The CDR3 region is CASSVDSSFTEAFF. The CDR3 nucleotides are TGTGCCAGCAGCGTAGACTCGTCTTTCACTGAAGCTTTCTTT.

V gene TRBV18 combines with J gene TRBJ1-1, with D possibly being TRBD1 (5 bases). Germline V gene sequence: CDR1 KGHSH, CDR2 LQKENI. The CDR3 has 16 amino acids. Trimming shortened V by 3 bases and J by 4 bases, and 18 bases separated the two germline ends. The CDR3 nucleotides are TGTGCCAGCTCACCCCTCTGGGGCCTCAAGGGCACTGAAGCTTTCTTT. This codes for CASSPLWGLKGTEAFF.